This entry lists 20 T cell receptor beta chains sequenced from one sample in a study of metastatic and nonmetastatic thyroid tumors. TCRdb redid the clone calls on the PCR reads using MiXCR. The profile shows some 19,000 clones, roughly 20% of them singletons. Thyroid surgery had not been preceded by any treatment in any patient. The sample taken for sequencing was blood. Every receptor here comes from a female donor with papillary thyroid cancer or a benign thyroid nodule (not recorded which). Some clones in this sample may be carry-over from other donors' samples.

This clone has ten or more counts. The J gene is TRBJ2-2, the V gene TRBV25-1, with D tentatively TRBD2 (7 bases). The CDR3 spans 15 residues. Trimming took off 8 bases at V and 3 bases at J, with 16 bases between the two ends. Per the germline V gene, CDR1 is MGHDK and CDR2 is SYGVNS. The DNA of the CDR3 is TGTGCCAGCGGAGAGGGGGGGGCCGACACCGGGGAGCTGTTTTTT. This sequence encodes CASGEGGADTGELFF.

The chain carries TRBV5-1 and TRBJ2-1; 14 bases match TRBD2. CDR1 is SGHRS, CDR2 YFSETQ, per germline. With V trimmed by 4 bases and J by 2 bases, 11 bases remained unmatched. This CDR3 has 19 amino acids. CDR3 loop: CASSAEGLAGVGAYNEQFF. CDR3 nucleotide sequence: TGCGCCAGCAGCGCGGAGGGACTAGCGGGAGTCGGGGCCTACAATGAGCAGTTCTTC. The full variable domain, rest sourced from reference TRBV5-1 and TRBJ2-1, is KAGVTQTPRYLIKTRGQQVTLSCSPISGHRSVSWYQQTPGQGLQFLFEYFSETQRNKGNFPGRFSGRQFSNSRSEMNVSTLELGDSALYLCASSAEGLAGVGAYNEQFFGPGTRLTVL.

There are a few counts of this clone. CDR3 amino acids: CASSLTLTFSYEQYF. For the CDR3, the DNA is TGTGCCAGCAGTTTGACCCTTACATTCTCCTACGAGCAGTACTTC. This rearrangement joins TRBV27 to TRBJ2-7; D uncertain. This CDR3 is built from 15 residues. CDR1 and CDR2 (germline): MNHEY, SMNVEV (reference sequence). Trimming stripped 3 bases from V and 0 bases from J, with 12 bases between.

This chain links TRBV19 with TRBJ2-2; D is unclear. The germline V gene encodes CDR1 LNHDA and CDR2 SQIVND (reference sequence). This CDR3 is 14 amino acids long. The V and J ends lost 10 bases and 6 bases respectively, with 18 bases between them. The CDR3 DNA sequence: TGTGCCACCCGAAATACAGTGGTCTCCGGGGAGCTGTTTTTT. Its protein product is CATRNTVVSGELFF.

This clone was picked up a small number of times. This chain connects TRBV6-1 to TRBJ2-4; D is tentatively TRBD1 or TRBD2 (6 bases each). The CDR3 runs 13 residues. CDR1 and CDR2 from the germline V gene are MNHNS and SASEGT. V was pared by 4 bases and J by 8 bases, with 12 bases between. The CDR3 loop is CASSAGEVDIQYF. Here the CDR3 DNA reads TGTGCCAGCAGTGCAGGGGAGGTTGACATTCAGTACTTC.

This chain connects TRBV7-8 to TRBJ2-2; D unresolved. The V gene's germline CDR1 is SGHVS and CDR2 FQNEAQ. The V end lost 1 base, the J end lost 0 bases, and 9 bases lay between the germline ends. This CDR3 contains 16 residues. The CDR3 nucleotides are TGTGCCAGCAGCTTAGTAGTCACTGCGAACACCGGGGAGCTGTTTTTT. Amino acid sequence: CASSLVVTANTGELFF.

This clone was seen repeatedly, ten times or more. V is TRBV20-1 and J is TRBJ2-3, with 8 bases aligning to TRBD2. Germline CDR1 and CDR2: DFQATT and SNEGSKA (reference sequence). V was pared by 7 bases and J by 5 bases, with 11 bases of the junction left unmatched. The CDR3 consists of 14 residues. The CDR3 sequence: CSGLKSGREDTQYF. The CDR3 DNA reads as TGCAGTGGACTTAAAAGCGGGAGAGAAGATACGCAGTATTTT.

This clone showed up many times. The CDR3 DNA reads as TGTGCCAGCAGTTTACAGGGCCACCAAGAGACCCAGTACTTC. Amino acids: CASSLQGHQETQYF. The genes are TRBV27 and TRBJ2-5; tentatively, D is TRBD1 (5 bases). The CDR3 is made up of 14 amino acids. Germline CDR1 is MNHEY and CDR2 is SMNVEV (reference sequence). Between the trimmed V and J ends, which lost 2 bases and 0 bases, there was a span of 7 bases.

This clone qualifies as medium-sized (0.01 to 0.1%). The rearrangement uses TRBV27 and TRBJ2-3; 11 positions match TRBD2. Germline V gives CDR1 MNHEY, CDR2 SMNVEV (reference sequence). V shed 0 bases and J 5 bases; nucleotides not matched to a gene: 7. This CDR3 region has 17 residues. The DNA for the CDR3 is TGTGCCAGCAGTTTATCACCGACTAGCGGGGTGGGAGATACGCAGTATTTT. Protein product: CASSLSPTSGVGDTQYF.

This clone was counted at least ten times. V and J are TRBV28 and TRBJ1-4; D might be TRBD1 (6 bases). V gave up 1 base and J gave up 1 base, with 13 bases separating them. CDR3 length: 17 amino acids. Germline V lookup: CDR1 MDHEN, CDR2 SYDVKM. The CDR3 reads CASSLSRPGQTNEKLFF. The CDR3 DNA is TGTGCCAGCAGTTTATCCCGCCCGGGACAAACTAATGAAAAACTGTTTTTT.

Points on this clone: Other nucleotide sequences in the sample specify the same CDR3. The chain uses TRBV29-1 and TRBJ1-5, with TRBD1 identical over 9 bases. J lost 5 bases, V lost 7 bases, and 9 bases had no gene match. CDR3 size: 14 residues. Germline loops: CDR1 SQVTM, CDR2 ANQGSEA. This CDR3 is CSAVTGGPYQPQHF. The CDR3 DNA follows: TGCAGCGCTGTCACAGGGGGCCCCTATCAGCCCCAGCATTTT.

This clone was detected ten times or more. J is TRBJ2-3 and V is TRBV6-4; D is uncertain. Trimming pared 4 bases from V and 2 bases from J, leaving 22 bases between. Germline V gene data show CDR1 as MRHNA and CDR2 as SNTAGT. This CDR3 has 18 amino acids. The CDR3 sequence is CASSVVTPRPHATDTQYF. For the CDR3, the DNA is TGTGCCAGCAGTGTCGTTACCCCTAGACCCCATGCCACAGATACGCAGTATTTT.

This clone was counted ten times or more. Given a much more abundant clone one base away, this may be a read error. This chain connects TRBV20-1 to TRBJ1-1, with D hard to call. Germline V gives CDR1 DFQATT, CDR2 SNEGSKA (reference sequence). V was trimmed by 0 bases and J by 7 bases, leaving 15 bases between them. The CDR3 is 14 amino acids. Here the CDR3 DNA reads TGCAGTGCTAGAGATCTGCTCCGAGGCAGTGAAGCTTTCTTT. The encoded protein is CSARDLLRGSEAFF.

This clone has ten or more counts. V is TRBV11-3 and J is TRBJ2-1; D uncertain. Germline lookup yields CDR1 SGHNT and CDR2 YENEEA. V lost 4 bases and J 9 bases, leaving 13 bases between the germline ends. The CDR3 sequence is 13 residues long. The CDR3 reads CASSSDLFREQFF. CDR3 coding DNA: TGTGCCAGCAGCTCCGACCTTTTCCGTGAGCAGTTCTTC. The complete variable domain, with remaining parts taken from reference TRBV11-3 and TRBJ2-1, reads EAGVVQSPRYKIIEKKQPVAFWCNPISGHNTLYWYLQNLGQGPELLIRYENEEAVDDSQLPKDRFSAERLKGVDSTLKIQPAELGDSAVYLCASSSDLFREQFFGPGTRLTVL.

This clone appeared a few times. The chain links TRBV28 to TRBJ1-5; no definite D call. This CDR3 has 13 residues. Germline V gene data show CDR1 as MDHEN and CDR2 as SYDVKM. V was clipped by 5 bases and J by 10 bases, with 15 bases between them. The CDR3 reads CASSAIRWHPQHF. CDR3 nucleotides: TGTGCCAGCAGTGCCATTCGGTGGCATCCCCAGCATTTT. The entire variable domain, with the rest obtained from reference TRBV28 and TRBJ1-5, is as follows: DVKVTQSSRYLVKRTGEKVFLECVQDMDHENMFWYRQDPGLGLRLIYFSYDVKMKEKGDIPEGYSVSREKKERFSLILESASTNQTSMYLCASSAIRWHPQHFGDGTRLSIL.

This clone has ten or more counts. The chain uses TRBV28 and TRBJ1-1; D might be TRBD1 (5 bases). Germline V gene sequence: CDR1 MDHEN, CDR2 SYDVKM. The V and J ends lost 2 bases and 1 base respectively, with 5 bases between them. The CDR3 length is 13 residues. The CDR3 sequence: CASSLTGNTEAFF. In DNA form, the CDR3 reads TGTGCCAGCAGTTTAACAGGGAACACTGAAGCTTTCTTT.

This clone was seen many times. V is TRBV20-1 and J is TRBJ2-7; D could derive from TRBD1 or TRBD2 (5 bases each). CDR1 is DFQATT and CDR2 is SNEGSKA in the germline V gene (reference sequence). The V gene lost 0 bases and the J gene lost 6 bases, with 15 bases spanning the gap. There are 14 residues in the CDR3. CDR3 loop: CSARDRGPRGEQYF. The CDR3 DNA follows: TGCAGTGCTAGAGATCGGGGACCAAGGGGCGAGCAGTACTTC.

This clone came up many times. The chain employs TRBV27 and TRBJ2-1; 8 bases map to TRBD2. Germline V gene sequence: CDR1 MNHEY, CDR2 SMNVEV (reference sequence). CDR3 length equals 12 residues. The V and J ends lost 7 bases and 15 bases, in that order; junction bases with no gene match: 11. CDR3 loop: CASTPDPGGRFF. In nucleotides, the CDR3 is TGTGCCAGCACTCCCGACCCGGGGGGGCGGTTCTTC.

Judged by abundance, this clone is medium-sized. The chain employs TRBV6-1 and TRBJ1-1; D uncertain. Germline CDR1 reads MNHNS; CDR2 reads SASEGT. V was cut by 4 bases and J by 1 base, with 10 bases left in between. The CDR3 is made up of 14 amino acids. The CDR3 loop reads CASSGNGQNTEAFF. The CDR3 bases are TGTGCCAGCAGTGGAAACGGGCAGAACACTGAAGCTTTCTTT.

The chain links TRBV20-1 to TRBJ1-1; 9 nucleotides agree with TRBD1. V was clipped by 2 bases and J by 0 bases; unmatched bases: 7. The CDR3 runs to 16 residues. CDR1 DFQATT and CDR2 SNEGSKA come from the germline V gene (reference sequence). In DNA form, the CDR3 reads TGCAGTGCTAGAAGGGGACAGGGCGTGATGAACACTGAAGCTTTCTTT. This sequence encodes CSARRGQGVMNTEAFF.